This T cell receptor (beta chain) was captured in a study of blood T cell repertoires in COVID-19. Whole-study context: The United States, Italy and Spain supplied acute and convalescent COVID-19 samples. PBMCs, B-cell-depleted T cells, or T cells provided the cDNA or gDNA that made up the material.

Study processing details: Estimation of nucleated cell counts was performed using reference gene primer amplification. Clones were sequenced by immunoSEQ multiplex PCR, and TCRdb holds only the in-frame ones, with some missing. The V and J calls and clone size are taken from that table; D and trimming were inferred from the DNA. The table shows about 180,000 clones, with 70% to 85% occurring only once. Germline-derived CDR1 and CDR2 are LNHDA and SQIVND (reference sequence). Trimming shortened V by 10 bases and J by 4 bases, and 17 bases separated the two germline ends. This CDR3 has 14 residues. Seattle-derived patients entered the study during active infection and were followed longitudinally.

The sequencing input was peripheral blood. The sequence was obtained from an older man with COVID-19, enrolled during active disease. The genes are TRBV19 and TRBJ1-5; D perhaps matches TRBD1 (5 bases). CDR3 region: CATAFGGGNQPQHF. CDR3 DNA sequence: TGTGCCACCGCTTTTGGGGGGGGTAATCAGCCCCAGCATTTT. Full variable domain (rest looked up from reference TRBV19 and TRBJ1-5): DGGITQSPKYLFRKEGQNVTLSCEQNLNHDAMYWYRQDPGQGLRLIYYSQIVNDFQKGDIAEGYSVSREKKESFPLTVTSAQKNPTAFYLCATAFGGGNQPQHFGDGTRLSIL.